The TCR beta chain under discussion was sequenced for a study of blood T cell repertoires in COVID-19. CDR1 and CDR2 from the germline V gene are SGHTS and YDEGEE. After removal of 7 bases from V and 6 bases from J, the junction contained 11 bases not matched to a gene. The CDR3 has 16 residues. Study processing details: The assay estimated nucleated cells by amplifying reference gene primers. The assay was immunoSEQ multiplex PCR, and TCRdb's table has in-frame clones only and misses some. V and J calls and clone size are given by that table; D and trimming were obtained from the DNA. Here the sample spans about 160,000 clones, around 85% being singletons.

The V call is TRBV5-8, the J call TRBJ1-5, with TRBD1 matching 12 bases. The TCR sequence derives from a man aged 55 to 70 who had recovered from COVID-19. The sample was peripheral blood. The CDR3 reads CASLTPGTGGRQPQHF. CDR3 coding DNA: TGTGCCAGCTTAACGCCCGGGACAGGGGGCCGTCAGCCCCAGCATTTT.